This is a list of T cell receptor beta chains from one sample in a study of T cells in Graves' hyperthyroidism and ophthalmopathy. In TCRdb, the multiplex PCR reads were re-called with MiXCR into one record per CDR3 protein. The sample shows hundreds of thousands of distinct CDR3 sequences, roughly 24% of them seen only once. Sequenced: blood. Every receptor here comes from a woman in her 30s with Graves' ophthalmopathy. Each CDR3 is given with its conserved first and last residue. D genes are given only for firm matches. The size of a clone is reported for some rows only, either as once, few or many, or as a class for expanded clones.

J gene: TRBJ2-6
D gene: .
clone size: .
V gene: TRBV15
CDR3 protein: CATSSGGISGANVLTF
CDR3 DNA: TGTGCCACCAGCAGCGGTGGCATTTCTGGGGCCAACGTCCTGACTTTC

J gene: TRBJ2-2
D gene: TRBD1
clone size: few
V gene: TRBV7-3
CDR3 protein: CASSPTQGASTGELFF
CDR3 DNA: TGTGCCAGCAGCCCGACACAGGGGGCGAGCACCGGGGAGCTGTTTTTT

J gene: TRBJ2-7
D gene: .
clone size: .
V gene: TRBV7-8
CDR3 protein: CASSPGRLGAYEQYF
CDR3 DNA: TGTGCCAGCAGCCCGGGGCGGTTAGGGGCCTACGAGCAGTACTTC

J gene: TRBJ2-3
D gene: .
clone size: .
V gene: TRBV9
CDR3 protein: CASNGPYTDTQYF
CDR3 DNA: TGTGCCAGCAATGGCCCCTACACAGATACGCAGTATTTT

J gene: TRBJ1-5
D gene: TRBD1
clone size: few
V gene: TRBV6-1
CDR3 protein: CASSELTGDSNQPQHF
CDR3 DNA: TGTGCCAGCAGTGAATTGACAGGGGATAGCAATCAGCCCCAGCATTTT

J gene: TRBJ2-2
D gene: .
clone size: many
V gene: TRBV7-2
CDR3 protein: CASSLGQMGTGELFF
CDR3 DNA: TGTGCCAGCAGCTTAGGCCAGATGGGCACCGGGGAGCTGTTTTTT

J gene: TRBJ2-7
D gene: .
clone size: .
V gene: TRBV19
CDR3 protein: CASSPTGFRSEQYF
CDR3 DNA: TGTGCCAGTAGTCCGACAGGTTTCCGGAGCGAGCAGTACTTC

J gene: TRBJ2-5
D gene: TRBD1
clone size: few
V gene: TRBV6-1
CDR3 protein: CASTSSTGGGETQYF
CDR3 DNA: TGTGCCAGCACTAGTTCCACAGGGGGTGGGGAGACCCAGTACTTC

J gene: TRBJ2-6
D gene: .
clone size: many
V gene: TRBV6-1
CDR3 protein: CASSEDTRANVLTF
CDR3 DNA: TGTGCCAGCAGTGAGGACACTAGGGCCAACGTCCTGACTTTC

J gene: TRBJ2-7
D gene: .
clone size: many
V gene: TRBV18
CDR3 protein: CASSPLNLGTGGTYEQYF
CDR3 DNA: TGTGCCAGCTCACCACTTAACCTGGGTACGGGCGGAACCTACGAGCAGTACTTC